The rows below give T cell receptor beta chains drawn from one sample of a study of Graves' ophthalmopathy and Graves' hyperthyroidism. TCRdb recomputed calls from the multiplex PCR reads with MiXCR, one row per CDR3 protein. The sample shows around 1.1 million distinct CDR3 sequences, about two fifths of them seen only once. Input material: peripheral blood or thyroid tissue (not recorded which). These receptor sequences come from an adult man with Graves' hyperthyroidism. The CDR3 runs from the conserved cysteine through the conserved F or W. A D gene is named only where the DNA matches it firmly.

v_call | d_call | cdr3_aa
TRBV10-3 | TRBD2 | CATTTGLAISGANVLTF
TRBV7-8 | - | CASSLGESSNQPQHF
TRBV9 | TRBD1 | CASSEGQGATGELFF
TRBV2 | TRBD2 | CASSVSSGKFSYEQYF
TRBV7-9 | - | CASSHKDSHAYEQYF
TRBV18 | - | CASSSNDMGSTEAFF
TRBV10-3 | - | CAISESAATDQPQHF
TRBV5-1 | TRBD1 | CASSSGTGREKLFF
TRBV7-9 | - | CASSRREDYGYTF
TRBV20-1 | TRBD2 | CSARPGVAGSHEQYF
TRBV7-6 | - | CASSPGGGFEQYF
TRBV2 | - | CASSETGRETQYF
TRBV7-9 | - | CASREWDTQYF
TRBV29-1 | - | CSVALSTRTEAFF
TRBV27 | TRBD2 | CASGSGIRAQYF
TRBV10-3 | TRBD2 | CAATGLAYEQYF
TRBV5-1 | - | CASSLQNTNTGELFF